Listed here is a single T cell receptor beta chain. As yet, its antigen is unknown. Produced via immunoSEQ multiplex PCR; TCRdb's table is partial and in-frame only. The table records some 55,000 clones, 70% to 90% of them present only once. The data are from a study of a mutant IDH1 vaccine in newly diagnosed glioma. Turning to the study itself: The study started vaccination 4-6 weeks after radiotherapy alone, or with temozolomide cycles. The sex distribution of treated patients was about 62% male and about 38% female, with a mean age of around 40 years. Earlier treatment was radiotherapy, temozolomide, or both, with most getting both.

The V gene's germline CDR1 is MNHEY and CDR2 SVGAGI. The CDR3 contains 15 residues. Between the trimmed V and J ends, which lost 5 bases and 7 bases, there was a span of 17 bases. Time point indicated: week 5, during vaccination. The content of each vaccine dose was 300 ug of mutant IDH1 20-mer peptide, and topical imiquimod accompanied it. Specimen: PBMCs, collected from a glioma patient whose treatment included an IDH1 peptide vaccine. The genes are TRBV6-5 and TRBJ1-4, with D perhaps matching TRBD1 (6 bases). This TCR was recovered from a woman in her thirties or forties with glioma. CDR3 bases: TGTGCCAGCAGTCTCCGGGACGGAGGGGGTGAAAAACTGTTTTTT. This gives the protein CASSLRDGGGEKLFF.